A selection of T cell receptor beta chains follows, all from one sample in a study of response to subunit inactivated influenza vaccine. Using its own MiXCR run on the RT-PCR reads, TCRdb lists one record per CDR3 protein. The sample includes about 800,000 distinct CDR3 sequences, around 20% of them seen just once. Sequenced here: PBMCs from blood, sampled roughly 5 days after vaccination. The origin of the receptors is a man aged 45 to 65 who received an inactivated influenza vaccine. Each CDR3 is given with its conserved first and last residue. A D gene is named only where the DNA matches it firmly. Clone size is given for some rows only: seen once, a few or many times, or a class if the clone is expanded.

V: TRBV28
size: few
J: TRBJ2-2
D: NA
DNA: TGTGCCAGCAAATTAAGGGGACTCTCCGGGGAGCTGTTTTTT
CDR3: CASKLRGLSGELFF

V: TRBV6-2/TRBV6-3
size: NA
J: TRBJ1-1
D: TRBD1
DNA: TGTGCCAGCAGCCCCTTAACAGGGGTGAACACTGAAGCTTTCTTT
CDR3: CASSPLTGVNTEAFF

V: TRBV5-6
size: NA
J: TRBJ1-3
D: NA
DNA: TGTGCCAGCAGCTTGCTTGGAACAGACTCTGGAAACACCATATATTTT
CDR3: CASSLLGTDSGNTIYF

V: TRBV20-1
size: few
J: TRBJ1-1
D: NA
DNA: TGCAGCAAGCGGCCACTGATCAACACTGAAGCTTTCTTT
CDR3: CSKRPLINTEAFF

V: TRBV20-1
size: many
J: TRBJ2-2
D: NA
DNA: TGCAGTGCTAGTAAGGGATTCGGGGAGCTGTTTTTT
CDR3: CSASKGFGELFF

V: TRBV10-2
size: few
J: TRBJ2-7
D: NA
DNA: TGCGCCAGCGGGACCATCCGAGTCTACGAGCAGTACTTC
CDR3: CASGTIRVYEQYF

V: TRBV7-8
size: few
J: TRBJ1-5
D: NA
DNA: TGTGCCAGCAGCTTAAATCGGTATCAGCCCCAGCATTTT
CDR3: CASSLNRYQPQHF

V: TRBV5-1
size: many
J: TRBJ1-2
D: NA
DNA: TGCGCCAGCAGCCCGCGACCAGGTGGTGACTATGGCTACACCTTC
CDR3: CASSPRPGGDYGYTF

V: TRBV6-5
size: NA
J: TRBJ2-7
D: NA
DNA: TGTGCCAGCAGATTAGGGGGGTTAAACTACGAGCAGTACTTC
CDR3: CASRLGGLNYEQYF

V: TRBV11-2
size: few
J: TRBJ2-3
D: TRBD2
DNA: TGTGCCAGCAGCTTGGATCTAGCGGGGAAATACACAGATACGCAGTATTTT
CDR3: CASSLDLAGKYTDTQYF

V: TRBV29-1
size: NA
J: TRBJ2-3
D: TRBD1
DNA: TGCAGCGTTGAAGATCGCCTGACAGGGGGCGGCACAGATACGCAGTATTTT
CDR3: CSVEDRLTGGGTDTQYF

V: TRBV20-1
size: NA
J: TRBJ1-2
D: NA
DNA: TGCAGTGCTAGTCAGAAGGGGACGGGCTACACCTTC
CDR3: CSASQKGTGYTF

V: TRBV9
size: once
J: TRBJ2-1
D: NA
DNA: TGTGCCAGCAGCCTCTGGGCGTCAGGGTTTAACAATGAGCAGTTCTTC
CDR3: CASSLWASGFNNEQFF

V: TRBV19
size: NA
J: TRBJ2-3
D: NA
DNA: TGTGCCAGTAGCCCCACTCTGGGGACCGCCCGGCAAGATACGCAGTATTTT
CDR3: CASSPTLGTARQDTQYF

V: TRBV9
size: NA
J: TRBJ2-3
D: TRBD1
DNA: TGTGCCAGCAGCGACCCCGGGGACAGTAACACAGATACGCAGTATTTT
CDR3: CASSDPGDSNTDTQYF

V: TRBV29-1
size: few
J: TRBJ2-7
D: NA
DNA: TGCAGCGTTGTGAGCAGGCCGGGGGAGCAGTACTTC
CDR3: CSVVSRPGEQYF

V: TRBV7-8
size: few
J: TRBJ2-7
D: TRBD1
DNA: TGTGCCAGCACTCCGGGACAGGGGGCCTACGAGCAGTACTTC
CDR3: CASTPGQGAYEQYF

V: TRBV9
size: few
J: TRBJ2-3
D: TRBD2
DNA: TGTGCCAGCGCCGGACTAGCGGGCACAGATACGCAGTATTTT
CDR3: CASAGLAGTDTQYF

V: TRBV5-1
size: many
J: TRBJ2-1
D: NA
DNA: TGCGCCAGCAGCTTGGACGGGGGCTACAATGAGCAGTTCTTC
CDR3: CASSLDGGYNEQFF

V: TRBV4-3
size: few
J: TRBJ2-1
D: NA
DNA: TGCGCCAGCAGCCAAGGGGTAGGGTCGTACAATGAGCAGTTCTTC
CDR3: CASSQGVGSYNEQFF

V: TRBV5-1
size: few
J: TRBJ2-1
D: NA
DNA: TGCGCCAGCAGCTTGGTGATAGGACGCTCCTACAATGAGCAGTTCTTC
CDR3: CASSLVIGRSYNEQFF

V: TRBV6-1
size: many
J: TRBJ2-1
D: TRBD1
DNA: TGTGCCAGCAGACGTGGCTGGGAGAAGGGACAGGTATACAATGAGCAGTTCTTC
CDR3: CASRRGWEKGQVYNEQFF

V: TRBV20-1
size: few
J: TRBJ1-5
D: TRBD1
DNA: TGCAGTGCAACAGGACAGGGAGCGTCCCATCAGCCCCAGCATTTT
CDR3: CSATGQGASHQPQHF

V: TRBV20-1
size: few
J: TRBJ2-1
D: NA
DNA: TGCAGTGCTAGAGCCAGCCACAGTGAGCAGTTCTTC
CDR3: CSARASHSEQFF

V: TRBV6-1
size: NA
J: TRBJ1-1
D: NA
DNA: TGTGCCAGCAGTGAAGTTTTAAGGGCCGCAGGGACTGAAGCTTTCTTT
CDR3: CASSEVLRAAGTEAFF

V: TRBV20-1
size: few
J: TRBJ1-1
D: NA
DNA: TGCAGTGCTAGAGATCAGGGGAACACTGAAGCTTTCTTT
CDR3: CSARDQGNTEAFF

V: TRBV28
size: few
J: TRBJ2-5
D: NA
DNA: TGTGCCAGCAGTCATGACCCTTCTGGGTACCAAGAGACCCAGTACTTC
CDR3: CASSHDPSGYQETQYF

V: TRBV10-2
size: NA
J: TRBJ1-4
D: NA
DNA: TGCGCCAGCAGTGGGGTGGGGGAAAAACTGTTTTTT
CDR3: CASSGVGEKLFF

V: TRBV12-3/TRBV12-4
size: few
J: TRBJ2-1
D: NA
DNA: TGTGCCAGCAGTCCCCCCGGACCACACGGGCAGTTCTTC
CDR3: CASSPPGPHGQFF

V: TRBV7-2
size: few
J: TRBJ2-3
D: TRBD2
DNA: TGTGCCAGCAGCATGACTAGCGGGAGAAATACGCAGTATTTT
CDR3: CASSMTSGRNTQYF

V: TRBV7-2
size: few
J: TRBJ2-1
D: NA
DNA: TGTGCCAGCAGCTCGGACCTTGGTAAAGGGTTCTTC
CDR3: CASSSDLGKGFF

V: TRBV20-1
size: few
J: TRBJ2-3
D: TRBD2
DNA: TGCAGTGCTAGTTCTACCGGGACTAGCTTTTTCACAGATACGCAGTATTTT
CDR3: CSASSTGTSFFTDTQYF

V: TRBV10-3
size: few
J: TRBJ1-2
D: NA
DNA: TGTGCCATCAGTGCGGTTAACTATGGCTACACCTTC
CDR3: CAISAVNYGYTF

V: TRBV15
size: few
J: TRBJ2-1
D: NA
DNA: TGTGCCACCAGTAGTACGGCGAGCTCCTACAATGAGCAGTTCTTC
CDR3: CATSSTASSYNEQFF